This TCR beta chain comes out of a study of control samples from healthy donors and cancer patients. This CDR3 has 15 residues. V gave up 4 bases and J gave up 6 bases, with 16 bases separating them. Looked up from germline, CDR1 is LGHDT and CDR2 is YNNKEL (reference sequence). Profiling relied on immunoSEQ multiplex PCR, and the TCRdb table lists in-frame clones only, not all of them. The table records 100,000 to 150,000 clones, 85% to 95% of them present only once. The TCR originated in a man older than 75 with head and neck cancer. Sequenced sample: PBMCs. The chain has TRBV3-1 (or the pseudogene TRBV3-2) and TRBJ2-1; D is ambiguous. CDR3 region: CASSLARSLGNEQFF. In DNA, the CDR3 is TGTGCCAGCAGCCTCGCCCGCAGTTTAGGCAATGAGCAGTTCTTC.